These 32 T cell receptor beta chains were sequenced from one sample in a study of T cell repertoires in ileal Crohn's disease. Data came from immunoSEQ multiplex PCR; TCRdb stores just in-frame clones and leaves some out. The sample holds some 16,000 clones; approximately 72% are singletons and the top ten take around 4.2%. Time point here: neoterminal ileum biopsy at postoperative endoscopy, about 6 months after surgery. Sequenced input: ileal tissue. These receptors were taken from an adult with Crohn's disease.

This rearrangement joins TRBV10-1 to TRBJ1-5; 7 bases are shared with TRBD1. The CDR3 length is 13 residues. After removal of 5 bases from V and 7 bases from J, the junction contained 5 bases not matched to a gene. Germline CDR1 WNHNN, CDR2 SYGVQD (reference sequence). CDR3 nucleotide sequence: TGCGCCAGCAGTACAGGGGTTGACCAGCCCCAGCATTTT. Translated, it gives CASSTGVDQPQHF.

The chain recombines TRBV2 with TRBJ1-3; D ambiguous. CDR1 is SNHLY and CDR2 is FYNNEI in the germline V gene. Trimming stripped 6 bases from V and 2 bases from J, with 11 bases between. There are 14 residues in the CDR3. The CDR3 nucleotides read TGTGCCAGCAGAGCGGGAGTGGCTGGAAACACCATATATTTT. This gives the protein CASRAGVAGNTIYF.

The rearrangement joins TRBV15 to TRBJ2-5; tentative D call: TRBD2 (5 bases). The CDR3 runs to 14 residues. Trimming took 1 base from V and 5 from J, leaving 11 bases between them. Germline CDR1 reads LNHNV; CDR2 reads YYDKDF (reference sequence). The CDR3 DNA is TGTGCCACCAGCAGAGGAAATACGGGGGAGACCCAGTACTTC. This codes for CATSRGNTGETQYF.

The V and J genes are TRBV5-6 and TRBJ2-1; 13 bases are a match to TRBD2. Germline values: CDR1 SGHDT, CDR2 YYEEEE. Trimming at V came to 3 bases and at J to 8 bases, leaving 8 bases not matched to a gene. The CDR3 covers 16 residues. CDR3 DNA: TGTGCCAGCAGCTCGGCGGGACTAGCGGGATTTGATGAGCAGTTCTTC. Its protein is CASSSAGLAGFDEQFF.

This rearrangement joins TRBV5-1 to TRBJ1-1, with a tentative D call TRBD1 (6 bases). Germline-derived CDR1 and CDR2 are SGHRS and YFSETQ. The CDR3 runs 13 residues. V was pared by 3 bases and J by 6 bases, with 12 bases between. The CDR3 sequence: CASSYDRLSEAFF. The CDR3 DNA is TGCGCCAGCAGCTACGACAGGCTTTCTGAAGCTTTCTTT.

This sequence joins TRBV5-4 and TRBJ1-2, with D hard to call. V was pared by 0 bases and J by 4 bases, with 13 bases between. Germline values: CDR1 SGHNT, CDR2 YYREEE (reference sequence). The CDR3 is 15 amino acids. The CDR3 DNA follows: TGTGCCAGCAGCTTGGACCCCCGAGGCAGCTATGGCTACACCTTC. It encodes CASSLDPRGSYGYTF.

CDR3 nucleotide sequence: TGCGCCAGCAGCCAAGAGGTTCAGGGACTAGCGGGAGGAACGTACTTC. Encoded protein: CASSQEVQGLAGGTYF. The chain joins TRBV4-1 to TRBJ2-4; the match to TRBD2 covers 15 bases. J was trimmed by 15 bases and V by 0 bases; bases with no gene match: 9. Germline assignment: CDR1 MGHRA and CDR2 YSYEKL. CDR3 length: 16 residues.

V and J are TRBV5-1 and TRBJ2-7; 7 bases agree with TRBD1. The CDR3 is 15 residues long. Unmatched junction bases numbered 12, after V lost 4 bases and J lost 5 bases. Germline CDR1 is SGHRS and CDR2 is YFSETQ. CDR3 in DNA: TGCGCCAGCAGCCTAAGGACAGGTCAAAGTGACGAGCAGTACTTC. Encoded protein: CASSLRTGQSDEQYF.

The CDR3 sequence is CAWSSRAGQPQHF. The CDR3, as DNA: TGTGCCTGGAGTAGTAGGGCAGGGCAGCCCCAGCATTTT. The chain has TRBV30 and TRBJ1-5; TRBD1 might be the D (5 bases). The germline V gene encodes CDR1 GTSNPN and CDR2 SVGIG (reference sequence). V was pared by 2 bases and J by 7 bases, with 12 bases between. This CDR3 contains 13 residues. Together with reference TRBV30 and TRBJ1-5, the CDR3 gives the full variable domain: SQTIHQWPATLVQPVGSPLSLECTVEGTSNPNLYWYRQAAGRGLQLLFYSVGIGQISSEVPQNLSASRPQDRQFILSSKKLLLSDSGFYLCAWSSRAGQPQHFGDGTRLSIL.

The rearrangement links TRBV18 to TRBJ2-1, with D maybe TRBD2 (6 bases). Germline CDR1 KGHSH, CDR2 LQKENI. V shed 7 bases and J shed 6 bases, with 16 bases lying between them. The CDR3 runs 14 residues. The CDR3 protein is CASLEEGSPNEQFF. The CDR3 DNA sequence: TGTGCCAGCTTAGAGGAGGGCTCTCCCAATGAGCAGTTCTTC.

This clone was picked up a small number of times. V and J are TRBV10-2 and TRBJ1-1, with D perhaps matching TRBD1 (6 bases). The length of the CDR3 is 14 residues. Germline assignment: CDR1 WSHSY and CDR2 SAAADI. The germline V and J ends were trimmed by 7 bases and 1 base, with 13 bases remaining between them. In DNA, the CDR3 is TGCGCCAGCACCCCGGGACACAAGAACACTGAAGCTTTCTTT. This codes for CASTPGHKNTEAFF.

V and J are TRBV19 and TRBJ1-5, with TRBD1 as a possible D gene (6 bases). In germline, CDR1 is LNHDA, CDR2 SQIVND (reference sequence). The V gene lost 4 bases and the J gene lost 3 bases, with 10 bases spanning the gap. This CDR3 has 14 amino acids. In DNA form, the CDR3 reads TGTGCCAGTAGTAGCCGGGACAACAATCAGCCCCAGCATTTT. Translating it yields CASSSRDNNQPQHF.

This chain joins TRBV30 and TRBJ1-1; tentatively, D is TRBD1 (5 bases). The CDR3 consists of 14 residues. V was trimmed by 0 bases and J by 4 bases, leaving 12 bases between them. Germline V gene data show CDR1 as GTSNPN and CDR2 as SVGIG (reference sequence). The chain's CDR3 is CAWSVRRRGTEAFF. The CDR3 nucleotides read TGTGCCTGGAGTGTACGACGGAGGGGCACTGAAGCTTTCTTT.

This clone has a handful of counts. The rearrangement uses TRBV6-5 and TRBJ2-3; 10 bases are a match to TRBD2. The CDR3 has 14 residues. Unmatched junction bases numbered 8, after V lost 6 bases and J lost 8 bases. The germline V gene has CDR1 MNHEY and CDR2 SVGAGI. This chain's CDR3 is CASSKAGGLSTQYF. The CDR3 DNA reads as TGTGCCAGCAGCAAAGCGGGGGGGCTTAGTACGCAGTATTTT.

The chain combines TRBV28 with TRBJ1-2; 7 bases align to TRBD1. Germline V CDR1 and CDR2: MDHEN, SYDVKM. This CDR3 is 14 amino acids long. V was clipped by 1 base and J by 7 bases; unmatched bases: 6. For the CDR3, the DNA is TGTGCCAGCAGTTTATCGGAGGGGGCGCGTGGCTACACCTTC. It specifies CASSLSEGARGYTF.

This chain joins TRBV11-2 and TRBJ1-6; a possible D gene is TRBD1 (6 bases). V lost 5 bases, J lost 9 bases, and 14 bases lay in between. Germline assignment: CDR1 SGHAT and CDR2 FQNNGV. The CDR3 totals 14 residues. The CDR3, as DNA: TGTGCCAGCAGCATGGACAGCTCCTTTTCACCCCTCCACTTT. Translating gives CASSMDSSFSPLHF.

This chain joins TRBV14 and TRBJ1-2; 7 bases map to TRBD1. CDR1 SGHDN and CDR2 FVKESK come from the germline V gene. The CDR3 totals 15 residues. V lost 4 bases, J lost 8 bases, and 13 bases stayed unmatched. For the CDR3, the DNA is TGTGCCAGCAGCCGTATCCGGGACAGTCCGCGGGGCTACACCTTC. Translation gives CASSRIRDSPRGYTF.

This clone appeared a single time. This chain uses TRBV14 with TRBJ1-2, with 7 bases lining up with TRBD1. The V segment lost 0 bases and the J segment 0 bases; nucleotides outside the gene matches: 4. Germline V lookup: CDR1 SGHDN, CDR2 FVKESK. CDR3 length: 16 amino acids. CDR3 region: CASSQDGDRTNYGYTF. DNA of the CDR3: TGTGCCAGCAGCCAAGATGGGGACAGAACTAACTATGGCTACACCTTC.

This clone came up a few times. The chain links TRBV5-6 to TRBJ2-7; 10 nucleotides agree with TRBD2. The junction had 19 bases not matched to a gene; V was cut back by 1 base and J by 9 bases. CDR3 length: 18 residues. Germline loops: CDR1 SGHDT, CDR2 YYEEEE. The CDR3 loop is CASSLQGQLAGDKNGQYF. The CDR3 coding sequence is TGTGCCAGCAGCTTGCAAGGGCAGCTAGCGGGAGACAAGAATGGGCAGTACTTC.

CDR3 coding DNA: TGTGCCAGCAGGTTGACAGGGGACACTGAAGCTTTCTTT. Residues: CASRLTGDTEAFF. The V gene is TRBV2, the J gene TRBJ1-1, with 8 bases that match TRBD1. J lost 3 bases, V lost 6 bases, and 3 bases had no gene match. CDR3 length: 13 amino acids. The germline gives CDR1 SNHLY, CDR2 FYNNEI.

The chain carries TRBV13 and TRBJ2-1; D gene unclear. V lost 1 base and J 9 bases, leaving 7 bases between the germline ends. CDR3 length equals 12 residues. CDR1 and CDR2 from the germline V gene are PRHDT and FYEKMQ (reference sequence). The chain's CDR3 is CASSLAIGEQFF. CDR3 nucleotides: TGTGCCAGCAGCTTAGCGATCGGTGAGCAGTTCTTC.

This chain uses TRBV27 with TRBJ2-1; the D gene is possibly TRBD1 (6 bases). Germline V gene lookup returns CDR1 MNHEY and CDR2 SMNVEV (reference sequence). Trimming left V 5 bases short and J 5 bases short, with 16 bases between. The CDR3 contains 15 residues. CDR3 protein: CASSPQGTYNNEQFF. The CDR3 DNA is TGTGCCAGCAGTCCGCAGGGGACATACAACAATGAGCAGTTCTTC.

This chain joins TRBV5-1 and TRBJ2-5; 9 nucleotides agree with TRBD2. J was trimmed by 2 bases and V by 2 bases; bases with no gene match: 10. The CDR3 is 17 residues long. Germline CDR1 and CDR2: SGHRS and YFSETQ. CDR3 loop: CASSFPKLAGEQETQYF. In DNA, the CDR3 is TGCGCCAGCAGCTTCCCCAAATTAGCGGGGGAACAAGAGACCCAGTACTTC.

The gene calls are TRBV19 and TRBJ1-2, with TRBD1 as a possible D gene (6 bases). The germline V gene encodes CDR1 LNHDA and CDR2 SQIVND (reference sequence). The CDR3 length is 11 residues. V lost 6 bases and J lost 7, with 9 bases in between. This CDR3 reads CASRMTGGYTF. In DNA form, the CDR3 reads TGTGCCAGTAGAATGACAGGTGGCTACACCTTC. The full variable domain, rest sourced from reference TRBV19 and TRBJ1-2, is DGGITQSPKYLFRKEGQNVTLSCEQNLNHDAMYWYRQDPGQGLRLIYYSQIVNDFQKGDIAEGYSVSREKKESFPLTVTSAQKNPTAFYLCASRMTGGYTFGSGTRLTVV.

This clone has just a few counts. The gene calls are TRBV5-4 and TRBJ1-1, with 7 nucleotides matching TRBD1. Per germline, CDR1 SGHNT and CDR2 YYREEE (reference sequence). Trimming at V came to 4 bases and at J to 0 bases, leaving 9 bases not matched to a gene. The length of the CDR3 is 16 residues. CDR3 nucleotide sequence: TGTGCCAGCAGCGGGAAGCAGGGGGTTTTGAACACTGAAGCTTTCTTT. It encodes CASSGKQGVLNTEAFF.

This rearrangement joins TRBV27 to TRBJ2-7; 7 bases agree with TRBD2. The germline gives CDR1 MNHEY, CDR2 SMNVEV (reference sequence). This CDR3 region has 14 residues. The V segment lost 2 bases and the J segment 2 bases; nucleotides outside the gene matches: 3. The CDR3 coding sequence is TGTGCCAGCAGTTTAACAGCGGGGCCCTACGAGCAGTACTTC. Its protein is CASSLTAGPYEQYF.

CDR3 DNA: TGTGCCAGCAGTTTACTAGGGAGGGACGGGGAGCTGTTTTTT. It is translated as CASSLLGRDGELFF. This chain connects TRBV27 to TRBJ2-2, with TRBD2 identical over 7 bases. Looked up from germline, CDR1 is MNHEY and CDR2 is SMNVEV (reference sequence). V lost 2 bases and J lost 7; bases outside the gene matches: 4. This CDR3 contains 14 residues.

The gene calls are TRBV7-8 and TRBJ2-7; 9 bases match TRBD2. The trim removed 6 bases at V and 4 bases at J, leaving 10 bases unmatched. The germline V gene has CDR1 SGHVS and CDR2 FQNEAQ. The CDR3 runs 15 residues. DNA for the CDR3: TGTGCCAGCAGTGGACGGGCGGGAGGGCCGTACGAGCAGTACTTC. It encodes CASSGRAGGPYEQYF.

V is TRBV19 and J is TRBJ1-4; D is unclear. CDR1 is LNHDA and CDR2 is SQIVND in the germline V gene (reference sequence). This CDR3 is 12 amino acids long. V lost 1 base to trimming and J lost 14 bases, with 11 bases between them. The CDR3 loop is CASSIVGYRLFF. The DNA for the CDR3 is TGTGCCAGTAGTATAGTGGGCTACCGGCTGTTTTTT.

This clone was observed a handful of times. This chain uses TRBV5-4 with TRBJ2-5, with 7 bases lining up with TRBD2. The J call is in doubt because the DNA end fits TRBJ2-7 better. Germline V CDR1 and CDR2: SGHNT, YYREEE (reference sequence). The CDR3 totals 14 residues. The CDR3 here is CASSLGWGGDEQYF. CDR3 in DNA: TGTGCCAGCAGCTTGGGTTGGGGGGGAGACGAGCAGTACTTC.

The chain combines TRBV6-1 with TRBJ2-1; 15 nucleotides line up with TRBD2. Germline CDR1 and CDR2: MNHNS and SASEGT. CDR3 length: 17 amino acids. Trimming at V came to 4 bases and at J to 9 bases, leaving 10 bases not matched to a gene. CDR3 region: CASSVIRTSGGAGEQFF. In nucleotides, the CDR3 is TGTGCCAGCAGTGTAATCCGGACTAGCGGGGGGGCGGGTGAGCAGTTCTTC.

For this clone: Compared with germline, one end of the junction differs, possibly owing to a read error. The chain recombines TRBV5-4 with TRBJ2-7, with 10 positions matching TRBD2. CDR3 length equals 16 residues. Germline V gives CDR1 SGHNT, CDR2 YYREEE (reference sequence). The CDR3 DNA is TGTACCAGCAGCTTGTCGGGCCTAGCGGGAGTTCGGGAGCAGTACTTC. This encodes CTSSLSGLAGVREQYF.